Below, 3 T cell receptor beta chains from the same sample are listed, as sequenced in a study of T cell responses to AZD1222 COVID-19 vaccine. Here immunoSEQ multiplex PCR was the method, and the copy in TCRdb shows in-frame clones only, minus some. The sample lists roughly 51,000 clones; 70% to 90% were seen once. The material sequenced was peripheral blood, taken 28 days after the second AZD1222 dose. The receptors stem from an adult who received the AZD1222 COVID-19 vaccine.

This chain uses TRBV19 with TRBJ2-5; 8 bases line up with TRBD2. This CDR3 spans 16 amino acids. Germline CDR1 LNHDA, CDR2 SQIVND (reference sequence). The V and J ends lost 5 bases and 0 bases, in that order; junction bases with no gene match: 8. The CDR3 bases are TGTGCCAGTAGTTTCCGACTAGCGCCAAACCAAGAGACCCAGTACTTC. Amino acid sequence: CASSFRLAPNQETQYF.

The V call is TRBV7-9, the J call TRBJ2-6; D is uncertain. The V gene lost 5 bases and the J gene lost 4 bases, with 12 bases spanning the gap. Germline loops: CDR1 SEHNR, CDR2 FQNEAQ (reference sequence). The CDR3 extends over 15 amino acids. The CDR3 sequence is CASSAQGAGANVLTF. The CDR3 nucleotides read TGTGCCAGCAGCGCCCAAGGCGCCGGGGCCAACGTCCTGACTTTC.

The genes are TRBV5-4 and TRBJ2-3; D may correspond to TRBD1 or TRBD2 (6 bases each). The CDR3 length is 14 residues. V was pared by 4 bases and J by 2 bases, with 11 bases between. CDR1 is SGHNT and CDR2 is YYREEE in the germline V gene (reference sequence). The chain's CDR3 is CASSMEGDTDTQYF. CDR3 nucleotide sequence: TGTGCCAGCAGCATGGAGGGGGACACAGATACGCAGTATTTT. Supplemented by reference TRBV5-4 and TRBJ2-3, the full variable domain reads ETGVTQSPTHLIKTRGQQVTLRCSSQSGHNTVSWYQQALGQGPQFIFQYYREEENGRGNFPPRFSGLQFPNYSSELNVNALELDDSALYLCASSMEGDTDTQYFGPGTRLTVL.